This T cell receptor (beta chain) derives from a study of tumor-infiltrating lymphocytes in oesophageal squamous cell carcinoma. The CDR3 covers 15 residues. Germline V CDR1 and CDR2: MNHNS, SASEGT. In TCRdb, the PCR reads were re-called with MiXCR into one record per CDR3 protein. Of about 12,000 distinct CDR3 sequences in the sample, 50% to 65% were seen once. This clonotype came up a few times. V is TRBV6-1 and J is TRBJ2-7; the match to TRBD2 covers 7 bases. The J call is uncertain, as TRBJ2-5 better fits the DNA end. The sequenced sample was esophageal tumor tissue. This receptor was identified in a female donor with esophageal squamous cell carcinoma. The CDR3 loop reads CASRGREDYQETQYF. The CDR3 DNA sequence: TGTGCCAGCAGAGGGAGGGAGGACTACCAAGAGACCCAGTACTTC.